This T cell receptor (beta chain) is drawn from a study of cytomegalovirus exposure and HLA in healthy donors. As for the study in general: HLA-typed donors contributed around 88 million unique TCRs, which were held in an early data release.

Both 60 Vbeta primers and 13 Jbeta primers went into the PCR. Using immunoSEQ multiplex PCR, the repertoire was profiled, and TCRdb retains in-frame clones only, with some absent. This sample has about 200,000 clones, with around 76% found just once. As regards this clone: Its specificity is not known.

Study results and caveats: Equally common other TCR beta chains were less clonally expanded than HLA-associated ones, a later analysis found.

Material: PBMCs. The TCR originated in a man between 18 and 29 years old in good health and CMV-seronegative.

The DNA for the CDR3 is TGTGCCTGGAGCCTGGGACAGGTCGCAGATACGCAGTATTTT. Its protein is CAWSLGQVADTQYF. The V call is TRBV30, the J call TRBJ2-3, with 8 bases aligning to TRBD1. J lost 4 bases, V lost 3 bases, and 6 bases had no gene match. Germline V CDR1 and CDR2: GTSNPN, SVGIG (reference sequence). This CDR3 contains 14 residues.